The T cell receptor (beta chain) under discussion was sequenced for a study of blood T cell repertoires in COVID-19. Assay: immunoSEQ multiplex PCR; the TCRdb copy retains only in-frame clones and omits some. The sample lists about 40,000 clones; roughly three quarters were seen once. CDR1 LGHNT and CDR2 FRNRAP come from the germline V gene. CDR3 length: 15 amino acids. Trimming at V came to 2 bases and at J to 4 bases, leaving 5 bases not matched to a gene. The V call is TRBV12-5, the J call TRBJ2-7, with 10 bases fitting TRBD2. The sequenced sample consisted of peripheral blood. This receptor was obtained from a woman of 80 years or more with acute or convalescent COVID-19. CDR3 loop: CASGLRLAGVYEQYF. Written as DNA, the CDR3 is TGTGCTAGTGGTTTGCGGCTAGCGGGAGTTTACGAGCAGTACTTC.